The TCR beta chain described here comes from a study of cytomegalovirus exposure and HLA in healthy donors. General study points: Being productive about 90% or about 30% of the time was typical of most TCR beta V segments in an earlier analysis. CMV serostatus was the sole immune exposure information available.

Use of 60 Vbeta and 13 Jbeta primers characterized the PCR. The repertoire was sequenced with immunoSEQ multiplex PCR; TCRdb's copy has only in-frame clones and lacks some. The sample records 180,000 or so clones, approximately 82% being singletons. This clone was picked up one time. Its antigen is currently unknown. The CDR3 loop spans 14 amino acids. The germline CDR1 and CDR2 sequences are SNHLY and FYNNEI. V lost 4 bases and J lost 4; bases outside the gene matches: 2. V usage is TRBV2 and J usage is TRBJ1-2, with 11 bases that match TRBD1. Input material: PBMCs. The TCR was taken from a woman in her thirties or forties in good health and CMV-seropositive. In nucleotides, the CDR3 is TGTGCCAGCAGTGGGACAGGGGGCGTCTATGGCTACACCTTC. It encodes CASSGTGGVYGYTF. The whole variable domain, remainder taken from reference TRBV2 and TRBJ1-2, is EPEVTQTPSHQVTQMGQEVILRCVPISNHLYFYWYRQILGQKVEFLVSFYNNEISEKSEIFDDQFSVERPDGSNFTLKIRSTKLEDSAMYFCASSGTGGVYGYTFGSGTRLTVV.